These 8 T cell receptor beta chains share one sample of origin, sequenced in a study of identical twins. MiXCR, applied by TCRdb to the 5' RACE reads, yields one record per CDR3 protein. The sample shows 1.5 million or so distinct CDR3 sequences, roughly a third of them seen only once. Sequencing used cord blood. The receptors were gathered from a newborn girl in good health.

This chain links TRBV20-1 with TRBJ2-1; 9 bases are a match to TRBD2. Germline V lookup: CDR1 DFQATT, CDR2 SNEGSKA (reference sequence). CDR3 length: 15 residues. Trimming cost V 4 bases and J 6 bases; bases outside gene matches: 10. CDR3 bases: TGCAGTGCTACAAAGACTAGCGGACCCCTCAATGAGCAGTTCTTC. Its protein product is CSATKTSGPLNEQFF.

This clonotype was seen repeatedly, ten times or more. The chain couples TRBV29-1 to TRBJ2-3; 7 nucleotides match TRBD2. The CDR3 length is 13 residues. Germline assignment: CDR1 SQVTM and CDR2 ANQGSEA. Unmatched junction bases numbered 7, after V lost 6 bases and J lost 4 bases. CDR3 in amino acids: CSVKLALADTQYF. CDR3 nucleotides: TGCAGCGTCAAACTAGCGCTCGCAGATACGCAGTATTTT.

This clonotype was seen only a few times. The chain recombines TRBV3-1 with TRBJ2-7; a weak D match, TRBD2 (7 bases). Germline V gives CDR1 LGHDT, CDR2 YNNKEL (reference sequence). This CDR3 region has 18 residues. The V and J ends lost 3 bases and 2 bases respectively, with 23 bases between them. The CDR3 region is CASSHSGGGGQATYEQYF. The CDR3 nucleotides are TGTGCCAGCAGCCACTCGGGGGGCGGCGGGCAGGCCACCTACGAGCAGTACTTC.

The rearrangement uses TRBV20-1 and TRBJ1-2, with D unresolved. The germline V and J ends were trimmed by 4 bases and 5 bases, with 17 bases remaining between them. CDR3 size: 14 residues. The germline CDR1 and CDR2 sequences are DFQATT and SNEGSKA (reference sequence). CDR3 loop: CSATPNRHTYGYTF. In nucleotides, the CDR3 is TGCAGTGCTACCCCAAACCGCCATACGTATGGCTACACCTTC.

This clonotype was observed at least ten times. The chain links TRBV5-1 to TRBJ1-6, with D uncertain. V lost 1 base to trimming and J lost 7 bases, with 6 bases between them. The germline CDR1 and CDR2 sequences are SGHRS and YFSETQ. This CDR3 is built from 13 residues. CDR3 DNA sequence: TGCGCCAGCAGCTTGATGGGGAATTCACCCCTCCACTTT. Translated, it gives CASSLMGNSPLHF.

This clonotype was seen a single time. The gene calls are TRBV7-2 and TRBJ2-3, with D unclear. Germline assignment: CDR1 SGHTA and CDR2 FQGNSA. The CDR3 loop spans 16 amino acids. Deletions cut 1 base from V and 0 bases from J, with 11 bases between. The CDR3 bases are TGTGCCAGCAGCTTAGTGGCTAGGCGCAGCACAGATACGCAGTATTTT. Its protein is CASSLVARRSTDTQYF.

The chain joins TRBV5-1 to TRBJ2-3, with 9 bases aligning to TRBD2. V lost 4 bases and J lost 3; bases outside the gene matches: 9. CDR3 length: 16 amino acids. In germline, CDR1 is SGHRS, CDR2 YFSETQ. In DNA form, the CDR3 reads TGCGCCAGCAGCGACCCTTCGGCGGGGGGGACAGATACGCAGTATTTT. This translates into CASSDPSAGGTDTQYF.

The J gene is TRBJ1-1, the V gene TRBV14, with 7 nucleotides matching TRBD1. The germline V gene encodes CDR1 SGHDN and CDR2 FVKESK. This CDR3 contains 14 residues. After removal of 2 bases from V and 3 bases from J, the junction contained 3 bases not matched to a gene. The CDR3 region is CASSQLGGYTEAFF. The DNA of the CDR3 is TGTGCCAGCAGCCAATTAGGGGGCTACACTGAAGCTTTCTTT.